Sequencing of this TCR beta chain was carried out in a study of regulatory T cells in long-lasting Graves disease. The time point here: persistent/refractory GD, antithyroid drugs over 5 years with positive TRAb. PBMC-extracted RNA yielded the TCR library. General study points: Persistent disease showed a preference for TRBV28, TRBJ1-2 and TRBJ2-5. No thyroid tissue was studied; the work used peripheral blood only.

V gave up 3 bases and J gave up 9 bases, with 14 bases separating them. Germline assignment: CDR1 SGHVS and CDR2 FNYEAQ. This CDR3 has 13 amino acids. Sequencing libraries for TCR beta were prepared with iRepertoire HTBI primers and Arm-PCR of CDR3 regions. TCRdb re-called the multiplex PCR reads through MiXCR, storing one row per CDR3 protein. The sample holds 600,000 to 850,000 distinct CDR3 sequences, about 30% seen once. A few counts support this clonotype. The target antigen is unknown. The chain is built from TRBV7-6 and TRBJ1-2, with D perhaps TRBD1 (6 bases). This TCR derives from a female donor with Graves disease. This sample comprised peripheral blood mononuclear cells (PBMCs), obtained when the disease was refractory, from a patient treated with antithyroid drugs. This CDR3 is CASSFNRDASYTF. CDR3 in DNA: TGTGCCAGCAGCTTTAACAGGGACGCAAGCTACACCTTC. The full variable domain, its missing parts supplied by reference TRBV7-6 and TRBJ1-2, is GAGVSQSPRYKVTKRGQDVALRCDPISGHVSLYWYRQALGQGPEFLTYFNYEAQQDKSGLPNDRFSAERPEGSISTLTIQRTEQRDSAMYRCASSFNRDASYTFGSGTRLTVV.